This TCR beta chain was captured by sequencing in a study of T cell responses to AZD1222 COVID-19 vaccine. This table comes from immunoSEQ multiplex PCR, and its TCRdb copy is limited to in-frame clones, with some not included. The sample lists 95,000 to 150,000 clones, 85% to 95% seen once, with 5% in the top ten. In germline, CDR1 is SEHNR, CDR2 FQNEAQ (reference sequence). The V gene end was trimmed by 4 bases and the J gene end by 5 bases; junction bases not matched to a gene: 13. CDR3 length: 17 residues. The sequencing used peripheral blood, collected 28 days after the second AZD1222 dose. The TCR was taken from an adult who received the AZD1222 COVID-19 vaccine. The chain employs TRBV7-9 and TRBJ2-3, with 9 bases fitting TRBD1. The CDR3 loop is CASSSRQGERGEDTQYF. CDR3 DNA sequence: TGTGCCAGCAGCTCCCGACAGGGGGAGCGGGGCGAAGATACGCAGTATTTT.